One sample yielded the 12 T cell receptor beta chains listed below, sequenced in a study of blood T cell repertoires in COVID-19. Using immunoSEQ multiplex PCR, the repertoire was profiled, and TCRdb retains in-frame clones only, with some absent. This sample carries about 170,000 clones, 85% to 90% of them seen once, and the ten largest clones take roughly 2%. The sequencing sample was made of peripheral blood. The receptor source for this set is a man aged 50-59 years who had recovered from COVID-19.

This clone was detected only a few times. The J gene is TRBJ2-7, the V gene TRBV29-1; D is unclear. Trimming stripped 7 bases from V and 1 base from J, with 14 bases between. This CDR3 comprises 13 residues. The V gene's germline CDR1 is SQVTM and CDR2 ANQGSEA. This chain's CDR3 is CSAMSTGSYEQYF. In DNA form, the CDR3 reads TGCAGCGCGATGTCGACTGGATCCTACGAGCAGTACTTC.

In DNA form, the CDR3 reads TGTGCCAGCAGCTTGATCAGGGGAAGCAATCAGCCCCAGCATTTT. This codes for CASSLIRGSNQPQHF. This rearrangement joins TRBV5-8 to TRBJ1-5, with a possible D match to TRBD1 (6 bases). V was shortened by 1 base and J by 1 base, with 9 bases between the two germline ends. Germline CDR1 reads SGHTS; CDR2 reads YDEGEE. There are 15 residues in the CDR3.

The gene calls are TRBV6-5 and TRBJ1-6, with 9 bases fitting TRBD1. This CDR3 region has 14 residues. From germline, CDR1 is MNHEY and CDR2 SVGAGI. Losses at the gene ends were 7 bases for V and 8 bases for J; bases not matched to a gene: 6. In nucleotides, the CDR3 is TGTGCCAGCACCGAGGACAGGGGATATTCACCCCTCCACTTT. Translating it yields CASTEDRGYSPLHF.

V is TRBV5-1 and J is TRBJ2-1; the D gene is possibly TRBD1 (7 bases). Trimming pared 4 bases from V and 8 bases from J, leaving 19 bases between. Germline lookup yields CDR1 SGHRS and CDR2 YFSETQ. There are 15 residues in the CDR3. The CDR3 loop is CASSVRRGTYDEQFF. CDR3 DNA sequence: TGCGCCAGCAGCGTGCGCAGGGGGACTTACGATGAGCAGTTCTTC.

The chain recombines TRBV7-2 with TRBJ1-2; a possible D gene is TRBD1 (5 bases). V lost 7 bases to trimming and J lost 0 bases, with 18 bases between them. Germline V lookup: CDR1 SGHTA, CDR2 FQGNSA. The CDR3 runs 16 residues. In DNA, the CDR3 is TGTGCCAGCACCCAGGGCCCAGGAAGGGCTAACTATGGCTACACCTTC. It specifies CASTQGPGRANYGYTF.

V gene TRBV21-1 combines with J gene TRBJ1-1; TRBD1, the table's D call, was not compared with the DNA. TRBV21-1 is reported as a pseudogene. This CDR3 has 16 amino acids. This chain's CDR3 is CASSLQPRTLNTEAFF. CDR3 bases: TGTGCCAGCAGCCTCCAACCCCGGACATTGAACACTGAAGCTTTCTTT.

V and J are TRBV7-3 and TRBJ2-5, with 8 bases identical to TRBD1. The germline V gene encodes CDR1 SGHTA and CDR2 FQGTGA. The V gene end was trimmed by 4 bases and the J gene end by 1 base; junction bases not matched to a gene: 11. This CDR3 has 17 residues. The CDR3 coding sequence is TGTGCCAGCAGCTCGCGTCGTGGGACAGGCACCCAAGAGACCCAGTACTTC. Translated, it gives CASSSRRGTGTQETQYF.

The chain is built from TRBV2 and TRBJ2-7, with D possibly matching TRBD1 (6 bases). Germline V gives CDR1 SNHLY, CDR2 FYNNEI. The CDR3 length is 15 residues. V dropped 7 bases and J dropped 1 base, with 17 bases sitting between them. The CDR3: CASNLDRLNSYEQYF. The CDR3 bases are TGTGCCAGCAATCTAGACAGGTTAAATTCCTACGAGCAGTACTTC.

V gene TRBV20-1 combines with J gene TRBJ2-1; TRBD1 matches at 10 bases. The CDR3 consists of 11 residues. V lost 5 bases, J lost 8 bases, and 0 bases stayed unmatched. Germline V gene sequence: CDR1 DFQATT, CDR2 SNEGSKA (reference sequence). CDR3 DNA sequence: TGCAGTGCTGGACAGGGGGATGAGCAGTTCTTC. It yields the protein CSAGQGDEQFF.

The chain recombines TRBV15 with TRBJ2-7; D not resolved. Germline CDR1 reads LNHNV; CDR2 reads YYDKDF (reference sequence). V lost 1 base and J 3 bases, leaving 7 bases between the germline ends. This CDR3 is built from 13 residues. The CDR3 sequence is CATSRGSGYEQYF. The CDR3 region has the DNA TGTGCCACCAGCAGAGGGTCCGGCTACGAGCAGTACTTC.

The chain is built from TRBV28 and TRBJ1-5; D remains ambiguous. V gave up 6 bases and J gave up 0 bases, with 9 bases separating them. Germline V CDR1 and CDR2: MDHEN, SYDVKM. CDR3 length: 14 amino acids. CDR3 protein: CASSPEYSNQPQHF. DNA for the CDR3: TGTGCCAGCAGCCCGGAGTATAGCAATCAGCCCCAGCATTTT.

This chain connects TRBV7-3 to TRBJ1-6; 8 bases line up with TRBD1. This CDR3 is 15 amino acids long. Per the germline V gene, CDR1 is SGHTA and CDR2 is FQGTGA. V trimming: 0 bases; J trimming: 7 bases; junction bases outside the gene matches: 2. For the CDR3, the DNA is TGTGCCAGCAGCTTAACGGGGACAGGCAATTCACCCCTCCACTTT. Its translation: CASSLTGTGNSPLHF.